Below are 15 T cell receptor beta chains sequenced from a single sample in a study of cytomegalovirus exposure and HLA in healthy donors. It was with 60 Vbeta and 13 Jbeta primers that the PCR ran. The protocol was immunoSEQ multiplex PCR, while the TCRdb copy is restricted to in-frame clones and leaves out a portion. The repertoire consists of under 150,000 clones, with under 85% occurring once and the leading ten covering 3.1%. Sequencing input: PBMCs. These receptors were obtained from a man younger than 45 in good health and CMV-seronegative.

This chain links TRBV10-3 with TRBJ2-5, with a tentative D call TRBD2 (5 bases). The germline V and J ends were trimmed by 3 bases and 4 bases, with 12 bases remaining between them. CDR1 and CDR2 (germline): ENHRY, SYGVKD. CDR3 size: 14 residues. The CDR3 sequence is CAISDRTGIETQYF. In DNA, the CDR3 is TGTGCCATCAGTGACCGGACTGGCATAGAGACCCAGTACTTC.

The chain uses TRBV5-6 and TRBJ2-7; 9 bases agree with TRBD1. Germline values: CDR1 SGHDT, CDR2 YYEEEE. This CDR3 comprises 16 residues. Trimming removed 0 bases from V and 3 bases from J; junction bases left unmatched: 7. CDR3 in amino acids: CASSLVGDRDHYEQYF. The DNA for the CDR3 is TGTGCCAGCAGCTTGGTCGGGGACAGGGATCACTACGAGCAGTACTTC.

This clone has a single count. The chain has TRBV18 and TRBJ1-4; TRBD1 might be the D (5 bases). Germline CDR1 and CDR2: KGHSH and LQKENI. The CDR3 is 14 amino acids. Trimming removed 6 bases at V and 8 bases at J, with 16 bases between. The CDR3 DNA reads as TGTGCCAGCTCGGGTATCAGGGTGTCCGAAAAACTGTTTTTT. Translation: CASSGIRVSEKLFF.

The rearrangement joins TRBV27 to TRBJ1-3; possibly TRBD1 for D (6 bases). This CDR3 is 15 amino acids long. V lost 6 bases to trimming and J lost 4 bases, with 16 bases between them. Germline loops: CDR1 MNHEY, CDR2 SMNVEV (reference sequence). This CDR3 is CASSSLGQNGNTIYF. CDR3 nucleotides: TGTGCCAGCAGCTCGCTCGGACAGAACGGAAACACCATATATTTT.

This sequence joins TRBV14 and TRBJ1-2; no reliable D call. The CDR3 has 14 amino acids. Trimming stripped 2 bases from V and 3 bases from J, with 10 bases between. From germline, CDR1 is SGHDN and CDR2 FVKESK. CDR3 protein: CASSQLEEDYGYTF. For the CDR3, the DNA is TGTGCCAGCAGCCAATTAGAGGAGGACTATGGCTACACCTTC.

The chain employs TRBV7-6 and TRBJ1-3; TRBD1 aligns across 7 bases. The CDR3 loop spans 17 amino acids. V gave up 5 bases and J gave up 2 bases; unmatched junction bases: 12. Germline values: CDR1 SGHVS, CDR2 FNYEAQ. The CDR3 sequence: CASSATGTATTGNTIYF. The DNA of the CDR3 is TGTGCCAGCAGCGCAACCGGGACAGCGACGACTGGAAACACCATATATTTT.

The V gene is TRBV5-1, the J gene TRBJ2-1; 7 positions agree with TRBD2. V lost 0 bases, J lost 9 bases, and 6 bases stayed unmatched. Germline V gives CDR1 SGHRS, CDR2 YFSETQ. The CDR3 contains 14 residues. The CDR3 DNA reads TGCGCCAGCAGCTTGGGGCTAGCGGAGGGTGAGCAGTTCTTC. Residues: CASSLGLAEGEQFF. The complete variable domain, with remaining parts taken from reference TRBV5-1 and TRBJ2-1, reads KAGVTQTPRYLIKTRGQQVTLSCSPISGHRSVSWYQQTPGQGLQFLFEYFSETQRNKGNFPGRFSGRQFSNSRSEMNVSTLELGDSALYLCASSLGLAEGEQFFGPGTRLTVL.

V gene TRBV6-1 combines with J gene TRBJ1-2, with TRBD1 identical over 10 bases. CDR3 size: 15 residues. From germline, CDR1 is MNHNS and CDR2 SASEGT. The ends lost 6 bases at V and 3 bases at J; junction bases unmatched: 7. The CDR3 DNA reads as TGTGCCAGCAGACCTACGGACAGGGGGGACTATGGCTACACCTTC. The encoded protein is CASRPTDRGDYGYTF.

This clone came up a few times. This rearrangement joins TRBV7-6 to TRBJ2-1; D is uncertain. With 5 bases removed from V and 0 bases from J, the gap between germline ends came to 11 bases. The CDR3 runs to 15 residues. Germline V gene sequence: CDR1 SGHVS, CDR2 FNYEAQ. CDR3 region: CASSVVADSYNEQFF. The CDR3 DNA reads as TGTGCCAGCAGCGTTGTGGCGGACTCCTACAATGAGCAGTTCTTC.

The V and J genes are TRBV5-1 and TRBJ2-1, with 9 bases fitting TRBD2. CDR3 length: 16 residues. Per germline, CDR1 SGHRS and CDR2 YFSETQ. Unmatched junction bases numbered 17, after V lost 8 bases and J lost 8 bases. CDR3 sequence (DNA): TGCGCCAGTGGGGTAATGGCGGGAGGGCCCAGGGATGAGCAGTTCTTC. Translated: CASGVMAGGPRDEQFF.

This clone appeared a few times. This rearrangement joins TRBV6-5 to TRBJ2-7, with D perhaps TRBD1 (6 bases). CDR1 is MNHEY and CDR2 is SVGAGI in the germline V gene. The V end was cut by 8 bases, the J end by 0 bases, with 14 bases between. There are 14 residues in the CDR3. In nucleotides, the CDR3 is TGTGCCAGCCAATTACGGGACACCTCCTACGAGCAGTACTTC. Protein sequence: CASQLRDTSYEQYF.

This chain links TRBV27 with TRBJ1-1, with a tentative D call TRBD1 (6 bases). This CDR3 is 15 amino acids long. Between the trimmed V and J ends, which lost 6 bases and 7 bases, there was a span of 21 bases. The V gene's germline CDR1 is MNHEY and CDR2 SMNVEV (reference sequence). The CDR3: CASRSLAVQGNEAFF. CDR3 DNA sequence: TGTGCCAGCAGATCACTCGCCGTACAGGGCAATGAAGCTTTCTTT.

This clone was recorded a few times. The chain uses TRBV7-6 and TRBJ2-3; D may be TRBD2 (6 bases). From germline, CDR1 is SGHVS and CDR2 FNYEAQ. V shed 3 bases and J shed 4 bases, with 11 bases lying between them. CDR3 size: 14 residues. This chain's CDR3 is CASSLAGRSDTQYF. For the CDR3, the DNA is TGTGCCAGCAGCTTGGCGGGGCGATCAGATACGCAGTATTTT. Combining the CDR3 with reference TRBV7-6 and TRBJ2-3 gives the whole variable domain GAGVSQSPRYKVTKRGQDVALRCDPISGHVSLYWYRQALGQGPEFLTYFNYEAQQDKSGLPNDRFSAERPEGSISTLTIQRTEQRDSAMYRCASSLAGRSDTQYFGPGTRLTVL.

This clone was detected a few times. The V call is TRBV4-3, the J call TRBJ1-1; D is uncertain. This CDR3 region has 15 residues. V lost 3 bases to trimming and J lost 5 bases, with 16 bases between them. Germline V gene lookup returns CDR1 LGHNA and CDR2 YSLEER. The CDR3, as DNA: TGCGCCAGCAGCCAGGAGGACGGGGTACGGACTGAAGCTTTCTTT. Translated, it gives CASSQEDGVRTEAFF.

The genes are TRBV11-1 and TRBJ1-1; 7 bases fit TRBD1. After removal of 5 bases from V and 6 bases from J, the junction contained 6 bases not matched to a gene. This CDR3 contains 13 residues. The germline gives CDR1 SGHAT, CDR2 FQDESV (reference sequence). The CDR3 nucleotides are TGTGCCAGCAGCAAGACAGGGATCCCTGAAGCTTTCTTT. As protein: CASSKTGIPEAFF.